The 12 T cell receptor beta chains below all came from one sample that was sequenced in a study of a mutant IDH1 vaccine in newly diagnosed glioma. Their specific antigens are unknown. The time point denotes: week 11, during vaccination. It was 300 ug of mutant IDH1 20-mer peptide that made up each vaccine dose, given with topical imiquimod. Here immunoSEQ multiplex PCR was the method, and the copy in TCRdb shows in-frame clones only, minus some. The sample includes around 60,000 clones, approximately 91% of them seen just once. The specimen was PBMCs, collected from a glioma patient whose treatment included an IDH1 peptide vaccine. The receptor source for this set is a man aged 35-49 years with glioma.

The DNA for the CDR3 is TGCGCCAGCAGCTTGGCCCAGGGGGCCGGGGAGCTGTTTTTT. Residues: CASSLAQGAGELFF. The chain couples TRBV5-1 to TRBJ2-2; TRBD1 matches at 7 bases. The CDR3 covers 14 residues. The V gene end was trimmed by 0 bases and the J gene end by 6 bases; junction bases not matched to a gene: 2. CDR1 is SGHRS, CDR2 YFSETQ, per germline.

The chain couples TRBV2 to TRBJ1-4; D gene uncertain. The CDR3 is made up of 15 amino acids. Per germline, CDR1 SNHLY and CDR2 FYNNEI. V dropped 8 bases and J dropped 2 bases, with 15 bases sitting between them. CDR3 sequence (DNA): TGTGCCAGCTCGAGCAGCGCCTCGACTAATGAAAAACTGTTTTTT. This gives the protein CASSSSASTNEKLFF.

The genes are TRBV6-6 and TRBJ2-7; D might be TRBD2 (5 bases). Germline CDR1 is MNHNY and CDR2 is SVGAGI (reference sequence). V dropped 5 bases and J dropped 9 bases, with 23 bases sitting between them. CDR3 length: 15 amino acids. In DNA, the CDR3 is TGTGCCAGCAGTGTGCCTAGCAGTCGGTCTACGTGGCAGTACTTC. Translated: CASSVPSSRSTWQYF.

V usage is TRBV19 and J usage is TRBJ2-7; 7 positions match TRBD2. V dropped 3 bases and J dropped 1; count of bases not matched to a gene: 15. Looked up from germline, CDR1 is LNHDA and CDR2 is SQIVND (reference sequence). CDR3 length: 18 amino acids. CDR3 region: CASSMEWHWISGSYEQYF. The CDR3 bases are TGTGCCAGTAGTATGGAATGGCATTGGATTAGCGGGTCCTACGAGCAGTACTTC.

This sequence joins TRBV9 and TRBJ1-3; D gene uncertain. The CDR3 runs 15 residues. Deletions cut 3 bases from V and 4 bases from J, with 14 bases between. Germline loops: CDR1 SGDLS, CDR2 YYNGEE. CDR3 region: CASSASWGAGNTIYF. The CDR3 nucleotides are TGTGCCAGCAGCGCATCATGGGGTGCGGGAAACACCATATATTTT.

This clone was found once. The CDR3 reads CASSPWDSQRSGNTIYF. In nucleotides, the CDR3 is TGTGCCAGCAGTCCCTGGGACAGTCAACGCTCTGGAAACACCATATATTTT. This chain connects TRBV28 to TRBJ1-3, with 7 bases aligning to TRBD1. J lost 0 bases, V lost 5 bases, and 10 bases had no gene match. Germline assignment: CDR1 MDHEN and CDR2 SYDVKM. The CDR3 has 17 residues.

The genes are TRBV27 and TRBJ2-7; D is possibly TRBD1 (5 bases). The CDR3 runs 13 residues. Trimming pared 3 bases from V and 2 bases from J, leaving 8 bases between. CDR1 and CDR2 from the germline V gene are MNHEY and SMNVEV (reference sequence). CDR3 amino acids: CASSFKGAYEQYF. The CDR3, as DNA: TGTGCCAGCAGTTTTAAAGGGGCCTACGAGCAGTACTTC.

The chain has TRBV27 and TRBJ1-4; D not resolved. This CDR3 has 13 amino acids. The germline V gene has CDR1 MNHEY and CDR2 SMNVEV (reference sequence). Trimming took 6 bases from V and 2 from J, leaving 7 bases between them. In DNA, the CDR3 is TGTGCCAGCAGGGGGTGGACTAATGAAAAACTGTTTTTT. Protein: CASRGWTNEKLFF.

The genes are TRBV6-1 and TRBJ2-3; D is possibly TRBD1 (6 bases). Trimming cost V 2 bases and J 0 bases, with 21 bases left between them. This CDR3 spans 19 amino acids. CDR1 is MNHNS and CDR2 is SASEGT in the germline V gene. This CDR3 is CASSELWGPSLTSTDTQYF. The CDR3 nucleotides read TGTGCCAGCAGTGAACTGTGGGGGCCTTCCCTAACTAGCACAGATACGCAGTATTTT.

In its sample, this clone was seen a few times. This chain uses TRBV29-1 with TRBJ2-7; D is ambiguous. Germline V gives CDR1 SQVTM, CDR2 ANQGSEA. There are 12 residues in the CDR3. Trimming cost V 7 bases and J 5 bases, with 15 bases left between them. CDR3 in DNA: TGCAGCGGTCAAACTTCCCTGGACGAGCAGTACTTC. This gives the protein CSGQTSLDEQYF.

Written as DNA, the CDR3 is TGTGCCAGCAGCCCTCGGGGTAGCGGGAAATACAATGAGCAGTTCTTC. This gives the protein CASSPRGSGKYNEQFF. V is TRBV11-2 and J is TRBJ2-1, with 8 bases identical to TRBD2. V gave up 5 bases and J gave up 4 bases; unmatched junction bases: 10. Germline assignment: CDR1 SGHAT and CDR2 FQNNGV. The CDR3 runs 16 residues.

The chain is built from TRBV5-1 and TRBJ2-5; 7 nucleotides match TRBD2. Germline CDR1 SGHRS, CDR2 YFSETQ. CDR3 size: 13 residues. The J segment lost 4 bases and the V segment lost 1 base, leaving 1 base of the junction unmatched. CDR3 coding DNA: TGCGCCAGCAGCTTGTGGGGGGGAGAGACCCAGTACTTC. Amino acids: CASSLWGGETQYF. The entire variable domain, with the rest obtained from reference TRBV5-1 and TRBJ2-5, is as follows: KAGVTQTPRYLIKTRGQQVTLSCSPISGHRSVSWYQQTPGQGLQFLFEYFSETQRNKGNFPGRFSGRQFSNSRSEMNVSTLELGDSALYLCASSLWGGETQYFGPGTRLLVL.